This T cell receptor (beta chain) is drawn from a study of response to subunit inactivated influenza vaccine. CDR1 and CDR2 (germline): SGHRS, YFSETQ. The CDR3 comprises 15 residues, both ends counted. TCRdb passed the RT-PCR reads through MiXCR, listing each CDR3 protein once. The table lists approximately 230,000 distinct CDR3 sequences, over 9% of them singletons. In its sample, this clonotype was seen a few times. The DNA is omitted, as the CDR3 cannot be located on it reliably, and the CDR3 follows TCRdb's listing. The sequenced sample was non-naive T cells sorted from PBMCs, obtained around two weeks before vaccination. This receptor was obtained from a man over 45 who received an inactivated influenza vaccine. The chain is built from TRBV5-1 and TRBJ1-4; TRBD1 reflects the table's D call only, with no check against the DNA. CDR3 sequence: CASSFRDSYLKNCFF.